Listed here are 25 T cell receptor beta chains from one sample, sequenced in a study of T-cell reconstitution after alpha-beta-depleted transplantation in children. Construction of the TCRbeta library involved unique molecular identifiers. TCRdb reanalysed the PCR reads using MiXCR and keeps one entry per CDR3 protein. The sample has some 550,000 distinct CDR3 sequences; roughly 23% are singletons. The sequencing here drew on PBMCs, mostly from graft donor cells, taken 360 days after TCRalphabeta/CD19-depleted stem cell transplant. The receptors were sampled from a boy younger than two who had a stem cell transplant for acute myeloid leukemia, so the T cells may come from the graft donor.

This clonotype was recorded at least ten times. The CDR3 nucleotides are TGTGCCAGCAGTTTCGCCCGGAATGAGCAGTTCTTC. Its translation: CASSFARNEQFF. The chain joins TRBV28 to TRBJ2-1; D is unclear. The CDR3 extends over 12 amino acids. Germline loops: CDR1 MDHEN, CDR2 SYDVKM. The V gene lost 3 bases and the J gene lost 7 bases, with 7 bases spanning the gap.

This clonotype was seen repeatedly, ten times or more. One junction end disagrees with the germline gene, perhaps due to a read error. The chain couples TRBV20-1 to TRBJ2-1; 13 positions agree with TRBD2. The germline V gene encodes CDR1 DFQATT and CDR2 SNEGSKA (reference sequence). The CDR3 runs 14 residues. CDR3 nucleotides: TGCAGTACTAGCGGGGGGGCTCCCTACAATGAGCAGTTCTTC. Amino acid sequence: CSTSGGAPYNEQFF.

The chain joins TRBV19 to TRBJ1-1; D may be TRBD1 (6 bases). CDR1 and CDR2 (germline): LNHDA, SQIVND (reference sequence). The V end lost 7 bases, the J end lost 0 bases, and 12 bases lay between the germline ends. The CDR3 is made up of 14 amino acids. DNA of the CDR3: TGTGCCAGTAATGTAGAGGGGGTGAACACTGAAGCTTTCTTT. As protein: CASNVEGVNTEAFF.

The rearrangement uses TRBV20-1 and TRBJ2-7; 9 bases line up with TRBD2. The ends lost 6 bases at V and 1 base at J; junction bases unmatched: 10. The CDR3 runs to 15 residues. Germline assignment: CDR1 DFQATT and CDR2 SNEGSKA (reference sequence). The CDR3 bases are TGCAGTGCCAAAAGGGCTAGCGGGGCTTCCTACGAGCAGTACTTC. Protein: CSAKRASGASYEQYF.

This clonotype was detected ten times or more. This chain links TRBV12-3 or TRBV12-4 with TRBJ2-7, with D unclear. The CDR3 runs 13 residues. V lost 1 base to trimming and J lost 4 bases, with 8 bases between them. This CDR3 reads CASSLVATYEQYV. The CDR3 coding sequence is TGTGCCAGCAGTTTAGTGGCGACTTACGAGCAGTACGTC.

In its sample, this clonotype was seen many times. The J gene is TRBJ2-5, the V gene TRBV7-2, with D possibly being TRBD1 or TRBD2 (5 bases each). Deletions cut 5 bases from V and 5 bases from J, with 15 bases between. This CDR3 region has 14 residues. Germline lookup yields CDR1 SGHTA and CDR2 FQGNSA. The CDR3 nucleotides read TGTGCCAGCAGCCAGTATCGTCGGGGCGAGACCCAGTACTTC. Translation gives CASSQYRRGETQYF. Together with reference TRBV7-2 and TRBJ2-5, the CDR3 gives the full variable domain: GAGVSQSPSNKVTEKGKDVELRCDPISGHTALYWYRQSLGQGLEFLIYFQGNSAPDKSGLPSDRFSAERTGGSVSTLTIQRTQQEDSAVYLCASSQYRRGETQYFGPGTRLLVL.

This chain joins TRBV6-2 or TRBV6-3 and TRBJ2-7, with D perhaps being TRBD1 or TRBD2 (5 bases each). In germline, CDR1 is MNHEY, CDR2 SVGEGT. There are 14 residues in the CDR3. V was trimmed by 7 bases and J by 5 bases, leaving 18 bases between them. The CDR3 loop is CASNPGPSRDEQYF. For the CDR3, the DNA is TGTGCCAGCAATCCGGGACCCTCACGGGACGAGCAGTACTTC.

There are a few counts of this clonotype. This CDR3 reads CASSFQENTEAFF. Here the CDR3 DNA reads TGTGCCAGCAGCTTCCAGGAGAACACTGAAGCTTTCTTT. The V call is TRBV11-3, the J call TRBJ1-1; no clear D. Germline CDR1 and CDR2: SGHNT and YENEEA. The CDR3 sequence is 13 residues long. V was cut by 3 bases and J by 1 base, with 6 bases left in between.

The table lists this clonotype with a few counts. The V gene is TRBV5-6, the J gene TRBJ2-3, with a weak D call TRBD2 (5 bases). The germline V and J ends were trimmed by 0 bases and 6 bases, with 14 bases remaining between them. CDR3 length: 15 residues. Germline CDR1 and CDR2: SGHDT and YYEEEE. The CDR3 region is CASSLVALRADTQYF. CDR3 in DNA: TGTGCCAGCAGCTTGGTGGCATTGAGGGCGGATACGCAGTATTTT.

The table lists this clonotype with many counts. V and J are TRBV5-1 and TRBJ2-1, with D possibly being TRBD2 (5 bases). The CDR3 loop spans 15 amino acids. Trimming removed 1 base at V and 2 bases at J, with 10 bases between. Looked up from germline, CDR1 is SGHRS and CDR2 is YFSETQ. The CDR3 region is CASSLKGDAYNEQFF. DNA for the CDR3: TGCGCCAGCAGCTTGAAGGGAGACGCCTACAATGAGCAGTTCTTC.

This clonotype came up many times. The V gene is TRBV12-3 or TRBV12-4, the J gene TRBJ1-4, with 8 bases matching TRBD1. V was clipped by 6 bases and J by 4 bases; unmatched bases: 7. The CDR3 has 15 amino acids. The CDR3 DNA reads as TGTGCCAGCAGCCCTTGGGGACAGGTTAATGAAAAACTGTTTTTT. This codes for CASSPWGQVNEKLFF.

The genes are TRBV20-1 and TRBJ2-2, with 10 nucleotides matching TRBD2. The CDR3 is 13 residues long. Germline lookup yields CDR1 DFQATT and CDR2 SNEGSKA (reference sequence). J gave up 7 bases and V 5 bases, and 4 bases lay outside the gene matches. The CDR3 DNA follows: TGCAGTGCTGGGACTAGCGCGAACGGGGAGCTGTTTTTT. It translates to CSAGTSANGELFF.

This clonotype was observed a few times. The CDR3 protein is CASSLDSGGAHEQFF. The DNA for the CDR3 is TGTGCCAGCAGCTTGGATAGCGGGGGGGCCCATGAGCAGTTCTTC. V usage is TRBV5-4 and J usage is TRBJ2-1; 11 positions match TRBD2. CDR3 size: 15 residues. From germline, CDR1 is SGHNT and CDR2 YYREEE (reference sequence). V shed 0 bases, J shed 8 bases, and the junction held 4 bases outside the gene matches.

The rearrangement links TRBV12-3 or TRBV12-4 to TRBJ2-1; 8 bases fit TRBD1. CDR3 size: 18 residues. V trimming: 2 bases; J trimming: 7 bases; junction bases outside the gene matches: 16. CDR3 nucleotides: TGTGCCAGCAGTTTAAAAGGCTGGGGGCAGGGGGCTGGAAATGAGCAGTTCTTC. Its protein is CASSLKGWGQGAGNEQFF.

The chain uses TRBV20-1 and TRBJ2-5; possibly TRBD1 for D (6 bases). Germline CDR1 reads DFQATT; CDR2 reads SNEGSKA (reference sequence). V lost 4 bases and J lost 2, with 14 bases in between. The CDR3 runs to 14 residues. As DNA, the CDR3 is TGCAGTGCTAAAGTTCTGGGGACACAAGAGACCCAGTACTTC. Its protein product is CSAKVLGTQETQYF.

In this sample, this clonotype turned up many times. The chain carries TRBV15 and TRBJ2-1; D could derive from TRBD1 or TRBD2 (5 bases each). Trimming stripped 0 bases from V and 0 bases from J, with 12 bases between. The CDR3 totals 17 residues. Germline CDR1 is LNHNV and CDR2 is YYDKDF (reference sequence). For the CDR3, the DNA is TGTGCCACCAGCAGAGAAGGGATGGGGGACTCCTACAATGAGCAGTTCTTC. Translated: CATSREGMGDSYNEQFF.

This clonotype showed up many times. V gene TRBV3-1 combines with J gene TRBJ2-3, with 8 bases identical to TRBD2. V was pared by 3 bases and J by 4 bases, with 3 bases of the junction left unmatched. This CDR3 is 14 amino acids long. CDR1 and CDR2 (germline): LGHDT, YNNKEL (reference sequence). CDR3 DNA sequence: TGTGCCAGCAGCCAGCGGGGGGTACCAGATACGCAGTATTTT. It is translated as CASSQRGVPDTQYF.

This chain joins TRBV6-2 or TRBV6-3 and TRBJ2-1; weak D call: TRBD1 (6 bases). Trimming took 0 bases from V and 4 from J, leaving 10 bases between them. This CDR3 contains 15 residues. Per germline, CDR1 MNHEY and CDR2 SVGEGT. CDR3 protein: CASSYSLTGYNEQFF. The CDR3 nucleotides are TGTGCCAGCAGTTACTCTCTGACAGGTTACAATGAGCAGTTCTTC.

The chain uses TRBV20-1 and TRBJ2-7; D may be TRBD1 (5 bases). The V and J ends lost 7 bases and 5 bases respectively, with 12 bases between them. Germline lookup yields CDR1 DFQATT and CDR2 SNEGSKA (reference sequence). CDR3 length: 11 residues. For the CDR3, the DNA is TGCAGTGGCTCGCAGGGCAACGAGCAGTACGTC. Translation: CSGSQGNEQYV.

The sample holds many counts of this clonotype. This chain's CDR3 is CAISATGNTGELFF. Here the CDR3 DNA reads TGTGCCATCAGTGCGACAGGGAACACCGGGGAGCTGTTTTTT. V is TRBV10-3 and J is TRBJ2-2; possibly TRBD1 for D (6 bases). The V and J ends lost 4 bases and 1 base respectively, with 7 bases between them. The CDR3 is made up of 14 amino acids. Germline lookup yields CDR1 ENHRY and CDR2 SYGVKD.

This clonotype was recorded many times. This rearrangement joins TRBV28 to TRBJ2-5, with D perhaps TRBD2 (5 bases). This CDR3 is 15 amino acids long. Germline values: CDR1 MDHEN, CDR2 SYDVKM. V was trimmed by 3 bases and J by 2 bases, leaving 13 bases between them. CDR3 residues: CASSFDYSEQETQYF. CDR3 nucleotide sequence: TGTGCCAGCAGTTTTGACTATTCAGAGCAAGAGACCCAGTACTTC.

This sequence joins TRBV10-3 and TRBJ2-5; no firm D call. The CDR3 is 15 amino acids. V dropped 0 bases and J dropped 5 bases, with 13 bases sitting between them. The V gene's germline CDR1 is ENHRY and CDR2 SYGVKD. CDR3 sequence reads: CAISESWVGRETQYF. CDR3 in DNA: TGTGCCATCAGTGAGTCGTGGGTGGGTCGGGAGACCCAGTACTTC.

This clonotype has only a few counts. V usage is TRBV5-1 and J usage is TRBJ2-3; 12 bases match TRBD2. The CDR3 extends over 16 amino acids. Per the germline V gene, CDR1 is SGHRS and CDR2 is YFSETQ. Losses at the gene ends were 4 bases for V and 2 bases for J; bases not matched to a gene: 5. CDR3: CASSTGLAGNTDTQYF. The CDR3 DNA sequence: TGCGCCAGCAGCACAGGACTAGCGGGGAACACAGATACGCAGTATTTT.

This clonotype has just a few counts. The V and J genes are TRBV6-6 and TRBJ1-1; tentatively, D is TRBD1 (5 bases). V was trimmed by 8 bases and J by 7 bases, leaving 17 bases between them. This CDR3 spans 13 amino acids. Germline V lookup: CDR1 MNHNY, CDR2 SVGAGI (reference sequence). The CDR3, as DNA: TGTGCCAGCGCCATTAGAACAGGTATTGAAGCTTTCTTT. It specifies CASAIRTGIEAFF.

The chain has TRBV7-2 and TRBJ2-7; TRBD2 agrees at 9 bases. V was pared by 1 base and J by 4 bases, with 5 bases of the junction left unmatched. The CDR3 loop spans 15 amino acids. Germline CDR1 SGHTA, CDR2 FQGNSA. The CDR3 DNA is TGTGCCAGCAGCTTAGAGGGACTAGCTAGATACGAGCAGTACGTC. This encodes CASSLEGLARYEQYV.